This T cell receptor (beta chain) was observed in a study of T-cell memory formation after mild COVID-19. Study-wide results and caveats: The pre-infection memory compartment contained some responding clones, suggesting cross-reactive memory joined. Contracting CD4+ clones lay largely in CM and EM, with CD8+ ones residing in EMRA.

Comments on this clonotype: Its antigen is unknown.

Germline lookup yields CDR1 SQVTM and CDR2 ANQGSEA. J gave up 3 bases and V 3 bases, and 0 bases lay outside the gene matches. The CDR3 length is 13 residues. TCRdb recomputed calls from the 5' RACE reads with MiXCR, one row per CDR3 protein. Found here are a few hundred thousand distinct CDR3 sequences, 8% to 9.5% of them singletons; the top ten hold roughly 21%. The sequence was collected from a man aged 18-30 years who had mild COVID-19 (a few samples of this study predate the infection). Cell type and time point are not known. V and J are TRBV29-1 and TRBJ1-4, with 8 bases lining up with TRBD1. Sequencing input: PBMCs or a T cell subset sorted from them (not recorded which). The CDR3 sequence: CSVEGQANEKLFF. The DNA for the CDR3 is TGCAGCGTTGAGGGACAGGCTAATGAAAAACTGTTTTTT. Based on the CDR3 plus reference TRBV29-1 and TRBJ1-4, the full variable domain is SAVISQKPSRDICQRGTSLTIQCQVDSQVTMMFWYRQQPGQSLTLIATANQGSEATYESGFVIDKFPISRPNLTFSTLTVSNMSPEDSSIYLCSVEGQANEKLFFGSGTQLSVL.